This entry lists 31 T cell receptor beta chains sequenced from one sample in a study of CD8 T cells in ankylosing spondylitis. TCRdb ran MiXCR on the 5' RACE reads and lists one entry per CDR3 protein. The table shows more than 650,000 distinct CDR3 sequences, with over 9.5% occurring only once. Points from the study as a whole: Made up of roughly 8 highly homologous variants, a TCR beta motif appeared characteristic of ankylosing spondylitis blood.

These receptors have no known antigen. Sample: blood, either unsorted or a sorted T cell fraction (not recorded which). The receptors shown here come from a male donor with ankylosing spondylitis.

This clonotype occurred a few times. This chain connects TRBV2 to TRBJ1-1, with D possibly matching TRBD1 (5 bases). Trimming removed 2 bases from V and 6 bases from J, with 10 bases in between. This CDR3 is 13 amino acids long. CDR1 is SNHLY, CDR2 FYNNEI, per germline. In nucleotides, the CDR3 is TGTGCCAGCAGTGAAAGGGGTTTCGCTGAAGCTTTCTTT. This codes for CASSERGFAEAFF.

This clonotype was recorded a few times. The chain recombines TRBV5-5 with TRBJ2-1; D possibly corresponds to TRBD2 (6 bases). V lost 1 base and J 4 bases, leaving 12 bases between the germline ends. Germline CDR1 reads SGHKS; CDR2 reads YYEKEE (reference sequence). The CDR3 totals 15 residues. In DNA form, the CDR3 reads TGTGCCAGCAGCTTGTTAACTAGCCTGTACAATGAGCAGTTCTTC. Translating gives CASSLLTSLYNEQFF.

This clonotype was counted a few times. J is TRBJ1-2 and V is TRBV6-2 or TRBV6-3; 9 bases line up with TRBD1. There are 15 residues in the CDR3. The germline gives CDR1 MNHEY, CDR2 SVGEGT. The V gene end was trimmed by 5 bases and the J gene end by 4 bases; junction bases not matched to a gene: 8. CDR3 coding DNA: TGTGCCAGCAGTCACCGCGACAGGGGGGCCTATGGCTACACCTTC. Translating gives CASSHRDRGAYGYTF.

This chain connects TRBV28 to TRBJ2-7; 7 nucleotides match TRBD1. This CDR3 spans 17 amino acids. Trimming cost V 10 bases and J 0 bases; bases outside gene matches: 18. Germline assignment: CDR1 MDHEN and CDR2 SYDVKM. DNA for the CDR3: TGTGCCAACACCTGCCCGAGATGTGGACAGGTCTCCTACGAGCAGTACTTC. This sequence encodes CANTCPRCGQVSYEQYF.

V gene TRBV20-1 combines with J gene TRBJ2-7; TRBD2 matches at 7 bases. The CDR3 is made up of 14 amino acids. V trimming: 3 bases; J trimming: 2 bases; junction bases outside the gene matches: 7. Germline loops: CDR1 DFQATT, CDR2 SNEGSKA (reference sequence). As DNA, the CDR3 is TGCAGTGCTAGCCGTCAGCGGGGAACCTACGAGCAGTACTTC. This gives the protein CSASRQRGTYEQYF.

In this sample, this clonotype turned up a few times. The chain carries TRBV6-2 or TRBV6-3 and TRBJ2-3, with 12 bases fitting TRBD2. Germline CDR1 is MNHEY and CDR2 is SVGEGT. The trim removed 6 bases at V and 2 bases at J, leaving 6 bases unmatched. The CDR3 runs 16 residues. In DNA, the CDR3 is TGTGCCAGCAGCTTCGGACTAGCGGGACCCACAGATACGCAGTATTTT. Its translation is CASSFGLAGPTDTQYF.

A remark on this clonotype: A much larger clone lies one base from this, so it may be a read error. The chain's CDR3 is CASSFRGYSYTF. CDR3 bases: TGTGCCAGCAGTTTCAGGGGGTATAGCTACACCTTC. The rearrangement uses TRBV28 and TRBJ1-2, with 7 bases aligning to TRBD1. J was trimmed by 9 bases and V by 3 bases; bases with no gene match: 4. The germline V gene encodes CDR1 MDHEN and CDR2 SYDVKM. The CDR3 is made up of 12 amino acids.

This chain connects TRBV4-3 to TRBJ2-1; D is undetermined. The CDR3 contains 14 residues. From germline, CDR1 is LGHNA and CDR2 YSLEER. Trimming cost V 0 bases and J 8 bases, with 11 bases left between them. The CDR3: CASSQDVAPDEQFF. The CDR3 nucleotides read TGCGCCAGCAGCCAAGATGTAGCTCCGGATGAGCAGTTCTTC.

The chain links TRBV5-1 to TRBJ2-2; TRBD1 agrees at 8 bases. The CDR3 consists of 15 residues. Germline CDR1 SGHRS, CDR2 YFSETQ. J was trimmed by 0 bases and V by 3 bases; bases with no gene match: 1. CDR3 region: CASSWTGSNTGELFF. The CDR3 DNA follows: TGCGCCAGCAGCTGGACAGGGTCGAACACCGGGGAGCTGTTTTTT. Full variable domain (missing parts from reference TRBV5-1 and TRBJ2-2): KAGVTQTPRYLIKTRGQQVTLSCSPISGHRSVSWYQQTPGQGLQFLFEYFSETQRNKGNFPGRFSGRQFSNSRSEMNVSTLELGDSALYLCASSWTGSNTGELFFGEGSRLTVL.

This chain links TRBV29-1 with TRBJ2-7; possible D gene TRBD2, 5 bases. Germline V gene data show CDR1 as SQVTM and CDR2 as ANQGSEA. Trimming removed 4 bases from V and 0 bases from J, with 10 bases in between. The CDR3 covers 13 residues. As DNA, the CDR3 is TGCAGCGTTGGCTTGAGGGCCTCCTACGAGCAGTACTTC. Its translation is CSVGLRASYEQYF.

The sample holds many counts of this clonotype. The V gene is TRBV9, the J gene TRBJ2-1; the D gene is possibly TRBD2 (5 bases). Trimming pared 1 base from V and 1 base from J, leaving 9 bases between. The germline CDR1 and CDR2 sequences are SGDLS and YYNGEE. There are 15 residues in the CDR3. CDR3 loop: CASSVLERSYNEQFF. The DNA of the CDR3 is TGTGCCAGCAGCGTACTGGAGCGGTCCTACAATGAGCAGTTCTTC.

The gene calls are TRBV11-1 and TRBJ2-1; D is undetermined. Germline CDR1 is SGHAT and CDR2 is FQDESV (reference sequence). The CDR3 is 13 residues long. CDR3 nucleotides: TGTGCGGTACAGAGGCTGGGGTACAATGAGCAGTTCTTC. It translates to CAVQRLGYNEQFF.

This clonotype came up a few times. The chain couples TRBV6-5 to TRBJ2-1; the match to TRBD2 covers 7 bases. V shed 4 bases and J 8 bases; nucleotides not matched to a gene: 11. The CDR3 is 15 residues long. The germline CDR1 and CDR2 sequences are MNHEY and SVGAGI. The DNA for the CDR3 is TGTGCCAGCAGTTCCGGACTAGTAGGTAGTCATGAGCAGTTCTTC. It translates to CASSSGLVGSHEQFF.

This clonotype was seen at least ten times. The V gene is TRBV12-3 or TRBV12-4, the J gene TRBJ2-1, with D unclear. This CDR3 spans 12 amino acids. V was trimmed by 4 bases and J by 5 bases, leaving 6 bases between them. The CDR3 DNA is TGTGCCAGCAGTTCCAGGCACAATGAGCAGTTCTTC. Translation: CASSSRHNEQFF.

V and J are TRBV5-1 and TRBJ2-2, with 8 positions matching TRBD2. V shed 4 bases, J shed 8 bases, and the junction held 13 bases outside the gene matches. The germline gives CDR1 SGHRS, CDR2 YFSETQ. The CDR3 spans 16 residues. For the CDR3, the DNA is TGCGCCAGCAGCGCCTCACTAGCGGCCACGTTGGGGGAGCTGTTTTTT. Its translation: CASSASLAATLGELFF.

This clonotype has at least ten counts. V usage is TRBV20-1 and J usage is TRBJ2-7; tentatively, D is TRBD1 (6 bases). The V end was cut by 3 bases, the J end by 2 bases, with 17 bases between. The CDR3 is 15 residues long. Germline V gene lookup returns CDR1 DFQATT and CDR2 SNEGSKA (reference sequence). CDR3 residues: CSARASGHTTYEQYF. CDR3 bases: TGCAGTGCTAGGGCGTCGGGACATACCACCTACGAGCAGTACTTC.

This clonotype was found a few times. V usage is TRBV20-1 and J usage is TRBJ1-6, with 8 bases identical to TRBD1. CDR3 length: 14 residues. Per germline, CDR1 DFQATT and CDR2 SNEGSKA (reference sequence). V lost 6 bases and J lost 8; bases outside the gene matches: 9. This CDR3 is CSALQTGAYSPLHF. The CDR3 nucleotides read TGCAGTGCCCTACAGACAGGGGCCTATTCACCCCTCCACTTT.

CDR3 residues: CATSDPPGGYTF. CDR3 in DNA: TGTGCCACCAGTGACCCTCCGGGTGGCTACACCTTC. V and J are TRBV24-1 and TRBJ1-2; D gene unclear. Germline V gives CDR1 KGHDR, CDR2 SFDVKD. This CDR3 has 12 amino acids. Trimming cost V 4 bases and J 7 bases, with 9 bases left between them.

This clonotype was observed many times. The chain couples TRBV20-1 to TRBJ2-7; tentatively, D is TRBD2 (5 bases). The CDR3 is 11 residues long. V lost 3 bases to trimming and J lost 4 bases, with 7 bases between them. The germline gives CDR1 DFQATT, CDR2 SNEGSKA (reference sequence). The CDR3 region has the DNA TGCAGTGCTAGGGACTTTTACGAGCAGTACTTC. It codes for CSARDFYEQYF.

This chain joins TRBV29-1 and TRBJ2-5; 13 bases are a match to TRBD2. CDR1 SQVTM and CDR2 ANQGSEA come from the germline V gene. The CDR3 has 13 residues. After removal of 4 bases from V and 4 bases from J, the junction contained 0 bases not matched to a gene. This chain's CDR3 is CSVGTSGRETQYF. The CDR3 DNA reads TGCAGCGTTGGGACTAGCGGGAGAGAGACCCAGTACTTC.

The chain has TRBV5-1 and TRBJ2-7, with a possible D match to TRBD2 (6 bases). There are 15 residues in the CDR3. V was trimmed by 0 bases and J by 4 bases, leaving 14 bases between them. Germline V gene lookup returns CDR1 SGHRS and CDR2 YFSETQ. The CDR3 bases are TGCGCCAGCAGCTTGGGCTCGCGGGGCCCTTACGAGCAGTACTTC. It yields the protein CASSLGSRGPYEQYF.

The CDR3 here is CASIPRQGYGYTF. DNA of the CDR3: TGTGCCAGCATACCACGGCAGGGCTATGGCTACACCTTC. This chain links TRBV18 with TRBJ1-2; tentative D call: TRBD1 (5 bases). V lost 8 bases, J lost 4 bases, and 14 bases lay in between. The CDR3 extends over 13 amino acids. Germline CDR1 and CDR2: KGHSH and LQKENI.

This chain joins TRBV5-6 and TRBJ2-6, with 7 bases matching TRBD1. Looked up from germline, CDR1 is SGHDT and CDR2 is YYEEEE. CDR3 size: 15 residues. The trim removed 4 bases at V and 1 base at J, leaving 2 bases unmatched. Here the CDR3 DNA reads TGTGCCAGCAGCGACAGGGTATCTGGGGCCAACGTCCTGACTTTC. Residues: CASSDRVSGANVLTF. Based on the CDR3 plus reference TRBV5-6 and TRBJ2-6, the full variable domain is DAGVTQSPTHLIKTRGQQVTLRCSPKSGHDTVSWYQQALGQGPQFIFQYYEEEERQRGNFPDRFSGHQFPNYSSELNVNALLLGDSALYLCASSDRVSGANVLTFGAGSRLTVL.

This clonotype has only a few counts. CDR3 nucleotide sequence: TGTGCCAGCAGCCGCTACGGACAGGGAGCCTCAGATACGCAGTATTTT. Its translation: CASSRYGQGASDTQYF. V gene TRBV7-2 combines with J gene TRBJ2-3; 8 positions agree with TRBD1. This CDR3 region has 16 residues. With V trimmed by 5 bases and J by 4 bases, 11 bases remained unmatched. Per germline, CDR1 SGHTA and CDR2 FQGNSA.

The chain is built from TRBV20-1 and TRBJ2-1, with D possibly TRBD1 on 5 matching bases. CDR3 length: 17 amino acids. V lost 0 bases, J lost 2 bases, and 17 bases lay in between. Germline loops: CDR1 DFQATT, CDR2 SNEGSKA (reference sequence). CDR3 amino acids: CSARDSTGSRTYNEQFF. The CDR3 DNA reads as TGCAGTGCTAGAGATAGTACAGGATCCAGAACCTACAATGAGCAGTTCTTC.

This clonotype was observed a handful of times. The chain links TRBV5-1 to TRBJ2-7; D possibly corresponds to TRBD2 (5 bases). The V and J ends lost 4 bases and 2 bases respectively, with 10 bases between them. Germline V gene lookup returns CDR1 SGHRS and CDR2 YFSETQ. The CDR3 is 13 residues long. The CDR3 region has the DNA TGCGCCAGCAGCACCACTAGTCCCTACGAGCAGTACTTC. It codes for CASSTTSPYEQYF.

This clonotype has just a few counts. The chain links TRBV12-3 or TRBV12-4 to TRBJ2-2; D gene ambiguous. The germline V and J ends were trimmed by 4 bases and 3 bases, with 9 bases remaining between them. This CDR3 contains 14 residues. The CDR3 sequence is CASSSYSDTGELFF. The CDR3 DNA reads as TGTGCCAGCAGTTCCTACAGTGACACCGGGGAGCTGTTTTTT.

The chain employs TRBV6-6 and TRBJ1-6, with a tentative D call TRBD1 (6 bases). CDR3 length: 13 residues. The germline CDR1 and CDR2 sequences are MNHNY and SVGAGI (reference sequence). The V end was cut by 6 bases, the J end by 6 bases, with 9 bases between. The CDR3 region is CASRPGVNSPLHF. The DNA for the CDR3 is TGTGCCAGCAGACCAGGGGTTAATTCACCCCTCCACTTT.

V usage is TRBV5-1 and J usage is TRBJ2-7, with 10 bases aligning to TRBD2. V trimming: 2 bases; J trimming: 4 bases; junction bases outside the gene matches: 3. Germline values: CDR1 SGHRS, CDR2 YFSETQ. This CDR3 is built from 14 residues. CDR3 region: CASSLTSGVYEQYF. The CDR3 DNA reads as TGCGCCAGCAGCTTAACTAGCGGGGTGTACGAGCAGTACTTC. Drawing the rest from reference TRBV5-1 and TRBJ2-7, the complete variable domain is KAGVTQTPRYLIKTRGQQVTLSCSPISGHRSVSWYQQTPGQGLQFLFEYFSETQRNKGNFPGRFSGRQFSNSRSEMNVSTLELGDSALYLCASSLTSGVYEQYFGPGTRLTVT.

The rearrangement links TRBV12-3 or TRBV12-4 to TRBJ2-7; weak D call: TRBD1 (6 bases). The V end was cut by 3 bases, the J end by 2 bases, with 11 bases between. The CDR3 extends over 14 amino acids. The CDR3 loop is CASSFNRATYEQYF. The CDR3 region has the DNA TGTGCCAGCAGTTTCAACAGGGCTACCTACGAGCAGTACTTC.

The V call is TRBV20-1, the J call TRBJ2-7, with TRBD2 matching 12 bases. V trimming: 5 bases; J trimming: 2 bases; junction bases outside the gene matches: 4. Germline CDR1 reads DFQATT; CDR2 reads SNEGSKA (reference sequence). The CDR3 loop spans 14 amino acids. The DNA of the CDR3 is TGCAGTGCTCAAAGGACTAGCGGGGCCTACGAGCAGTACTTC. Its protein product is CSAQRTSGAYEQYF.